A selection of T cell receptor beta chains follows, all from one sample in a study of T cell responses to AZD1222 COVID-19 vaccine. TCRdb's copy holds only in-frame clones and misses some; the assay was immunoSEQ multiplex PCR. The sample includes 95,000 to 100,000 clones, approximately 88% of them seen just once. The starting material was peripheral blood, obtained 28 days after the second AZD1222 dose. The origin of the receptors is an adult who received the AZD1222 COVID-19 vaccine. Each CDR3 is given with its conserved first and last residue. D genes are given only for firm matches. The size of a clone is reported for some rows only, either as once, few or many, or as a class for expanded clones.

V: TRBV5-1
size: few
D: -
J: TRBJ2-7
CDR3: CASSLEGGKNHEQYF
DNA: TGCGCCAGCAGCTTGGAAGGCGGGAAGAACCACGAGCAGTACTTC

V: TRBV12-3/TRBV12-4
size: -
D: -
J: TRBJ1-5
CDR3: CASRDSNQPQHF
DNA: TGTGCCAGCAGAGACAGTAATCAGCCCCAGCATTTT

V: TRBV7-3
size: medium-sized
D: TRBD1
J: TRBJ2-5
CDR3: CASSLRRDRGRETQYF
DNA: TGTGCCAGCAGCCTACGCCGGGACAGGGGGCGGGAGACCCAGTACTTC

V: TRBV12-3/TRBV12-4
size: -
D: -
J: TRBJ1-2
CDR3: CASSLVDGYTF
DNA: TGTGCCAGCAGTTTAGTAGATGGCTACACCTTC

V: TRBV27
size: -
D: TRBD2
J: TRBJ2-2
CDR3: CASSALSSGSVSGELFF
DNA: TGTGCCAGCAGTGCTCTCTCTAGCGGGAGTGTGTCCGGGGAGCTGTTTTTT

V: TRBV6-4
size: few
D: TRBD1
J: TRBJ1-1
CDR3: CASSEDGQGAQAFF
DNA: TGTGCCAGCAGTGAGGATGGCCAGGGGGCCCAAGCTTTCTTT

V: TRBV11-2
size: -
D: -
J: TRBJ2-5
CDR3: CASSLAQETQYF
DNA: TGTGCCAGCAGCTTAGCCCAAGAGACCCAGTACTTC

V: TRBV3-1/TRBV3-2
size: -
D: TRBD1
J: TRBJ1-1
CDR3: CASSQVWDRGHTEAFF
DNA: TGTGCCAGCAGCCAAGTCTGGGACAGGGGGCATACTGAAGCTTTCTTT

V: TRBV19
size: -
D: -
J: TRBJ1-1
CDR3: CASSIRVNTEAFF
DNA: TGTGCCAGTAGTATTCGGGTGAACACTGAAGCTTTCTTT

V: TRBV6-5
size: -
D: -
J: TRBJ2-5
CDR3: CASGGAGLSETQYF
DNA: TGTGCCAGCGGCGGGGCAGGGTTATCGGAGACCCAGTACTTC

V: TRBV19
size: -
D: -
J: TRBJ1-2
CDR3: CASRDRGGMSGYTF
DNA: TGTGCCAGTAGAGATCGGGGGGGAATGTCTGGCTACACCTTC

V: TRBV5-4
size: -
D: -
J: TRBJ2-2
CDR3: CASSLGRGDTGELFF
DNA: TGTGCCAGCAGCTTGGGAAGGGGCGACACCGGGGAGCTGTTTTTT

V: TRBV10-3
size: -
D: TRBD1
J: TRBJ2-1
CDR3: CAISPRQGVSVYNEQFF
DNA: TGTGCCATCAGTCCTCGACAGGGAGTATCAGTTTACAATGAGCAGTTCTTC

V: TRBV27
size: few
D: -
J: TRBJ2-6
CDR3: CASSTPTLSGANVLTF
DNA: TGTGCCAGCAGCACACCGACACTCTCTGGGGCCAACGTCCTGACTTTC

V: TRBV10-3
size: -
D: TRBD1
J: TRBJ1-1
CDR3: CAIAGGQGLRTEAFF
DNA: TGTGCCATCGCAGGGGGCCAAGGGCTAAGGACTGAAGCTTTCTTT

V: TRBV15
size: -
D: -
J: TRBJ1-2
CDR3: CATSRDPLLGGGYTF
DNA: TGTGCCACCAGCAGAGATCCTTTATTAGGGGGTGGCTACACCTTC

V: TRBV6-1
size: -
D: -
J: TRBJ1-1
CDR3: CATHRRGRNTEAFF
DNA: TGTGCCACTCACCGCAGGGGCCGGAACACTGAAGCTTTCTTT

V: TRBV27
size: -
D: TRBD1
J: TRBJ1-1
CDR3: CASSLQGAGTEAFF
DNA: TGTGCCAGCAGTTTGCAGGGGGCTGGCACTGAAGCTTTCTTT

V: TRBV19
size: -
D: -
J: TRBJ2-5
CDR3: CASSLGTSPETQYF
DNA: TGTGCCAGTAGCCTAGGGACCTCCCCAGAGACCCAGTACTTC

V: TRBV9
size: -
D: TRBD2
J: TRBJ2-1
CDR3: CASSAILAGGRNEQFF
DNA: TGTGCCAGCAGTGCCATACTAGCGGGAGGGCGAAATGAGCAGTTCTTC

V: TRBV7-9
size: -
D: -
J: TRBJ1-1
CDR3: CASSLGGGRAEAFF
DNA: TGTGCCAGCAGCTTAGGTGGGGGTCGGGCTGAAGCTTTCTTT

V: TRBV3-1/TRBV3-2
size: once
D: -
J: TRBJ1-2
CDR3: CASSQGVWGHLGYTF
DNA: TGTGCCAGCAGCCAAGGCGTTTGGGGGCACCTTGGCTACACCTTC

V: TRBV24-1
size: -
D: TRBD1
J: TRBJ2-2
CDR3: CATSGTGKWNTGELFF
DNA: TGTGCCACCAGCGGGACAGGGAAATGGAACACCGGGGAGCTGTTTTTT

V: TRBV28
size: -
D: -
J: TRBJ1-2
CDR3: CASSFYPYGYTF
DNA: TGTGCCAGCAGTTTCTACCCTTATGGCTACACCTTC

V: TRBV11-3
size: -
D: TRBD1
J: TRBJ2-2
CDR3: CASSPGQGVTGELFF
DNA: TGTGCCAGCAGCCCAGGACAGGGAGTTACCGGGGAGCTGTTTTTT

V: TRBV19
size: -
D: -
J: TRBJ1-2
CDR3: CASSIDRSHYGYTF
DNA: TGTGCCAGTAGTATAGACAGGTCCCACTATGGCTACACCTTC

V: TRBV7-9
size: -
D: TRBD2
J: TRBJ2-5
CDR3: CASSLFGGGAETQYF
DNA: TGTGCCAGCAGCTTATTTGGCGGGGGGGCGGAGACCCAGTACTTC

V: TRBV7-2
size: once
D: -
J: TRBJ2-3
CDR3: CASSLLLSGTDTQYF
DNA: TGTGCCAGCAGCTTACTTCTTAGCGGCACAGATACGCAGTATTTT

V: TRBV7-3
size: -
D: TRBD1
J: TRBJ2-7
CDR3: CASSLDRGSYEQYF
DNA: TGTGCCAGCAGCTTGGACAGGGGTTCGTACGAGCAGTACTTC

V: TRBV7-9
size: -
D: TRBD1
J: TRBJ1-1
CDR3: CASSPGQGALDTEAFF
DNA: TGTGCCAGCAGCCCGGGACAGGGGGCTCTGGACACTGAAGCTTTCTTT

V: TRBV6-4
size: once
D: TRBD1
J: TRBJ2-1
CDR3: CASSDSAGGYGEQFF
DNA: TGTGCCAGCAGTGACTCCGCAGGGGGCTATGGTGAGCAGTTCTTC

V: TRBV10-1
size: -
D: -
J: TRBJ2-3
CDR3: CASSDTFRGTDTQYF
DNA: TGCGCCAGCAGTGATACTTTTAGAGGCACAGATACGCAGTATTTT

V: TRBV9
size: -
D: -
J: TRBJ2-7
CDR3: CASSVGQEQYF
DNA: TGTGCCAGCAGCGTAGGACAGGAGCAGTACTTC

V: TRBV27
size: -
D: TRBD1
J: TRBJ1-2
CDR3: CASRQRQGGSGYTF
DNA: TGTGCCAGCAGGCAACGACAGGGTGGAAGTGGCTACACCTTC

V: TRBV2
size: -
D: -
J: TRBJ2-5
CDR3: CASSAYRGRQETQYF
DNA: TGTGCCAGCAGTGCCTATAGGGGGAGACAAGAGACCCAGTACTTC

V: TRBV6-1
size: -
D: TRBD1
J: TRBJ2-1
CDR3: CASSVTGTGWSNEQFF
DNA: TGTGCCAGCAGTGTCACGGGGACAGGGTGGTCCAATGAGCAGTTCTTC

V: TRBV9
size: -
D: TRBD2
J: TRBJ2-6
CDR3: CASSVSRLAGSGANVLTF
DNA: TGTGCCAGCAGCGTCAGTAGACTAGCGGGATCTGGGGCCAACGTCCTGACTTTC

V: TRBV19
size: -
D: -
J: TRBJ2-2
CDR3: CASSMVLRGAGELFF
DNA: TGTGCCAGTAGTATGGTATTGAGAGGAGCCGGGGAGCTGTTTTTT

V: TRBV7-3
size: -
D: TRBD2
J: TRBJ2-2
CDR3: CASSLTSSGGENTGELFF
DNA: TGTGCCAGCAGCTTAACGTCAAGCGGGGGAGAGAACACCGGGGAGCTGTTTTTT

V: TRBV18
size: -
D: TRBD1
J: TRBJ2-7
CDR3: CASSRLITGDRLREQYF
DNA: TGTGCCAGCTCGCGTCTCATAACAGGGGACAGGCTGCGCGAGCAGTACTTC

V: TRBV28
size: -
D: TRBD1
J: TRBJ1-3
CDR3: CASSPGTASGNTIYF
DNA: TGTGCCAGCAGTCCGGGGACAGCCTCTGGAAACACCATATATTTT